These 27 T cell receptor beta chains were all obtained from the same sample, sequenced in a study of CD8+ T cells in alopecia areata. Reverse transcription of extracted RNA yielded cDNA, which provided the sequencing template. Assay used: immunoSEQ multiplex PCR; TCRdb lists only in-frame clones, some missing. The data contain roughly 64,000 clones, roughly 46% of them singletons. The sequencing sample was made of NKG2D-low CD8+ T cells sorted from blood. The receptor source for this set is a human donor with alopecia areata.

This chain's CDR3 is CASSQSSGDPYNEQFF. DNA of the CDR3: TGCGCCAGCAGCCAATCTAGCGGGGACCCCTACAATGAGCAGTTCTTC. The chain carries TRBV4-1 and TRBJ2-1, with 9 bases matching TRBD2. The CDR3 length is 16 residues. The ends lost 2 bases at V and 2 bases at J; junction bases unmatched: 4. Germline V gene sequence: CDR1 MGHRA, CDR2 YSYEKL.

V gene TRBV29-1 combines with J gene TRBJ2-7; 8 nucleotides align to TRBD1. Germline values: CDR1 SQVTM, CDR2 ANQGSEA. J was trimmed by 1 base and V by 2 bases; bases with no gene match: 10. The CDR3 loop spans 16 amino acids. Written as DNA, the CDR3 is TGCAGCGTTGAACTCTCAACAGGGGGGCGATCCTACGAGCAGTACTTC. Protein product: CSVELSTGGRSYEQYF.

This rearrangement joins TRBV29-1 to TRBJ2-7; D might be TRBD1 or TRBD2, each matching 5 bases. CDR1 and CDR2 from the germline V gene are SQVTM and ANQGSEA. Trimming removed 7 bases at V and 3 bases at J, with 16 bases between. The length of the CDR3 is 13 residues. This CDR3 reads CSADSGTGYEQYF. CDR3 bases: TGCAGCGCTGATTCTGGGACGGGCTACGAGCAGTACTTC.

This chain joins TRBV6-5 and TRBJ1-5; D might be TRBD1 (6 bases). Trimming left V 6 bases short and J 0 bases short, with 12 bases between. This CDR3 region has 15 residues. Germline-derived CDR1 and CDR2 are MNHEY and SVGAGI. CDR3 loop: CASRWTEDSNQPQHF. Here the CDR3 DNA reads TGTGCCAGCAGGTGGACAGAGGATAGCAATCAGCCCCAGCATTTT.

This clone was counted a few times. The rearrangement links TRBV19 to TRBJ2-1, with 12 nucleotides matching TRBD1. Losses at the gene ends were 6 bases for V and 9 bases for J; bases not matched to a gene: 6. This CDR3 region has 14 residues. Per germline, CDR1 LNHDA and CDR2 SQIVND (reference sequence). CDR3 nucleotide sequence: TGTGCCAGTAGCCCTGGGACAGGGGGCTTTGAGCAGTTCTTC. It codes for CASSPGTGGFEQFF.

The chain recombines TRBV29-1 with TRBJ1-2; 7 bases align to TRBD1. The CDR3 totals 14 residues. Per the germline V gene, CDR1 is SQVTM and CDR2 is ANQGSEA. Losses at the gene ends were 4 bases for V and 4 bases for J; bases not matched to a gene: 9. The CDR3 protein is CSVADDRALYGYTF. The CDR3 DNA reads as TGCAGCGTTGCGGACGACAGGGCCCTCTATGGCTACACCTTC.

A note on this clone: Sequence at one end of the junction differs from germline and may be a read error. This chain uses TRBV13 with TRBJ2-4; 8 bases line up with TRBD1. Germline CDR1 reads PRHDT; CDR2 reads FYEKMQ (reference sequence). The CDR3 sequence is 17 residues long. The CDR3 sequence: CASSQSTGVKDKNIQHF. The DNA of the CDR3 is TGTGCCAGCAGCCAGTCGACAGGGGTTAAGGACAAAAACATTCAGCACTTC.

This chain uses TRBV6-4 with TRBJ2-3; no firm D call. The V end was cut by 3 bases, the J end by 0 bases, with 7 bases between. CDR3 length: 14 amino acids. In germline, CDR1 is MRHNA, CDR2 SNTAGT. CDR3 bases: TGTGCCAGCAGTGAAGAGGACAGCACAGATACGCAGTATTTT. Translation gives CASSEEDSTDTQYF.

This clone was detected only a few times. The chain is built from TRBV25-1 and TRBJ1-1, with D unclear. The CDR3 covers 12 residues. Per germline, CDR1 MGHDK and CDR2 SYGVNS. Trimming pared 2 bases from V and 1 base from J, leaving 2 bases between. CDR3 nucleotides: TGTGCCAGCAGTGAAGGGAACACTGAAGCTTTCTTT. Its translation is CASSEGNTEAFF.

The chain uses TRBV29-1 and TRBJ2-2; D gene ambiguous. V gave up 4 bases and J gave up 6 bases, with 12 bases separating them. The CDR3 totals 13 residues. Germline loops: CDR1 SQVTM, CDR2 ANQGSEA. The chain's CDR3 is CSVGAPASGELFF. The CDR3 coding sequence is TGCAGCGTTGGGGCCCCTGCGTCCGGGGAGCTGTTTTTT.

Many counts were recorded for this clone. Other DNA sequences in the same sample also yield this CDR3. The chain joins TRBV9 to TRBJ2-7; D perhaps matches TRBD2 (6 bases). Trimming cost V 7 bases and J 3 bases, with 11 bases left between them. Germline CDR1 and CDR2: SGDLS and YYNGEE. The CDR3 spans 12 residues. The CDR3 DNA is TGTGCCAGCGGCCCCGGGAGCTACGAGCAGTACTTC. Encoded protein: CASGPGSYEQYF.

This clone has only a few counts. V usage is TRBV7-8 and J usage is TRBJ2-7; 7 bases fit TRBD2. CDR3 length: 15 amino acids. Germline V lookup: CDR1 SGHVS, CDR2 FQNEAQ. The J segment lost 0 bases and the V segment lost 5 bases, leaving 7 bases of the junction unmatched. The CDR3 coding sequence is TGTGCCAGCAGCCCCTCCTTAGCGGGCTCCTACGAGCAGTACTTC. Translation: CASSPSLAGSYEQYF.

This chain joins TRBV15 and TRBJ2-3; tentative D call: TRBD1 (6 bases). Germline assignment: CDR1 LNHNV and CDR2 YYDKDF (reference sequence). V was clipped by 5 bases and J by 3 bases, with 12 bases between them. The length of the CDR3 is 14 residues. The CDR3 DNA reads TGTGCCACCAGCGAGGACAGCCGAACAGATACGCAGTATTTT. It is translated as CATSEDSRTDTQYF.

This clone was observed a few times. CDR3 residues: CASSEKGSGANVLTF. CDR3 sequence (DNA): TGTGCCAGCAGTGAGAAGGGGTCTGGGGCCAACGTCCTGACTTTC. The V and J genes are TRBV6-1 and TRBJ2-6; D is possibly TRBD1 (5 bases). There are 15 residues in the CDR3. Per the germline V gene, CDR1 is MNHNS and CDR2 is SASEGT. V was clipped by 3 bases and J by 1 base, with 7 bases between them.

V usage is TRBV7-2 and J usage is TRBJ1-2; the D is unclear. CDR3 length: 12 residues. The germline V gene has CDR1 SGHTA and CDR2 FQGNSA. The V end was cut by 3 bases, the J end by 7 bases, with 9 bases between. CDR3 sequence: CASSFSSAGYTF. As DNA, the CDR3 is TGTGCCAGCAGCTTCTCGTCGGCTGGCTACACCTTC.

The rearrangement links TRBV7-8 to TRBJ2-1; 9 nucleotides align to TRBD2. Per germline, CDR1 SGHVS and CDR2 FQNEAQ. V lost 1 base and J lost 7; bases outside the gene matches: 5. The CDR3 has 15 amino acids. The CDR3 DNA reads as TGTGCCAGCAGCTTAGGAGCGGGAGGCGGAAATGAGCAGTTCTTC. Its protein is CASSLGAGGGNEQFF.

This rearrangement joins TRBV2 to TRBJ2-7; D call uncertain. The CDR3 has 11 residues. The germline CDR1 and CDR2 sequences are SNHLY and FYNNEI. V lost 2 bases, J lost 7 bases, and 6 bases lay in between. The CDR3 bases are TGTGCCAGCAGTGAATCCGGAGAGCAGTACTTC. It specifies CASSESGEQYF. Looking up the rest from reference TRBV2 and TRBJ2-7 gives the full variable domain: EPEVTQTPSHQVTQMGQEVILRCVPISNHLYFYWYRQILGQKVEFLVSFYNNEISEKSEIFDDQFSVERPDGSNFTLKIRSTKLEDSAMYFCASSESGEQYFGPGTRLTVT.

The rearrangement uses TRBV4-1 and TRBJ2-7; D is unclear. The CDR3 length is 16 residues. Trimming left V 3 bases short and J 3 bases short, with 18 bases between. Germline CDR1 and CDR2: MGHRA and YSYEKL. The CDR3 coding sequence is TGCGCCAGCAGCCACGAGCAGAAGACGGCGAGCTACGAGCAGTACTTC. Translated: CASSHEQKTASYEQYF.

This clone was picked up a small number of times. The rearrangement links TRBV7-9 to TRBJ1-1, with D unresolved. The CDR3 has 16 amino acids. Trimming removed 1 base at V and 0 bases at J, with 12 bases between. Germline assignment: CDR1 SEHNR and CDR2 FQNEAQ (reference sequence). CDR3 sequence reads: CASSLGVRHLNTEAFF. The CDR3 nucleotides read TGTGCCAGCAGCTTAGGAGTCCGACACCTGAACACTGAAGCTTTCTTT.

The CDR3 loop reads CASSFLNTEAFF. The CDR3 DNA reads as TGTGCCAGCAGCTTTTTAAACACTGAAGCTTTCTTT. The V gene is TRBV7-6, the J gene TRBJ1-1; D unclear. CDR1 and CDR2 from the germline V gene are SGHVS and FNYEAQ. This CDR3 spans 12 amino acids. Trimming stripped 3 bases from V and 2 bases from J, with 4 bases between.

The CDR3 DNA reads as TGTGCCAGCACGGGTATTTCGCAAGAGACCCAGTACTTC. It is translated as CASTGISQETQYF. The rearrangement uses TRBV2 and TRBJ2-5, with unresolved D. The CDR3 length is 13 residues. V gave up 7 bases and J gave up 2 bases, with 11 bases separating them. Germline CDR1 is SNHLY and CDR2 is FYNNEI.

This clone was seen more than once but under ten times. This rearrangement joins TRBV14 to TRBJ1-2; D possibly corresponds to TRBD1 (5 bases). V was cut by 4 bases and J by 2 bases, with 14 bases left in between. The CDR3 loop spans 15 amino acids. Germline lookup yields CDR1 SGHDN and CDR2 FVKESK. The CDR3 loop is CASSPSRRGNYGYTF. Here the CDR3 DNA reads TGTGCCAGCAGCCCATCCCGCCGGGGGAACTATGGCTACACCTTC.

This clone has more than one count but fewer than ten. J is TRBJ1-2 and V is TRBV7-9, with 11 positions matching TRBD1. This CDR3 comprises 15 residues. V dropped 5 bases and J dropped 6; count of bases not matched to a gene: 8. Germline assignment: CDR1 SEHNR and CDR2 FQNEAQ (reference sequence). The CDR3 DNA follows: TGTGCCAGCAGCCACCGGGACAGGGGGGAGAATGGCTACACCTTC. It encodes CASSHRDRGENGYTF.

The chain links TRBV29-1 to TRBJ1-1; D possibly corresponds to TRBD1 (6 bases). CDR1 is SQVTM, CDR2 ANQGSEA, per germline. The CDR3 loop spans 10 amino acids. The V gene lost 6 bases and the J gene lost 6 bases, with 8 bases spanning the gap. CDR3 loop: CSVGQPEAFF. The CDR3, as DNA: TGCAGCGTCGGACAGCCTGAAGCTTTCTTT.

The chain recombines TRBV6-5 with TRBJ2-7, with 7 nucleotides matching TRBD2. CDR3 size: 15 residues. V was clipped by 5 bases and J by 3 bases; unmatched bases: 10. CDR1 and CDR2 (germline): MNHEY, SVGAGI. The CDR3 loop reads CASSPPGRRNYEQYF. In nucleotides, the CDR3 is TGTGCCAGCAGTCCCCCCGGGAGGAGAAACTACGAGCAGTACTTC.

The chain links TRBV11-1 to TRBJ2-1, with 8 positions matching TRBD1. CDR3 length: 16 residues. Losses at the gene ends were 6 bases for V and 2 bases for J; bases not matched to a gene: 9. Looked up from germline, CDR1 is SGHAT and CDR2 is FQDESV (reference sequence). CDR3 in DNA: TGTGCCAGCAGGTACCGGACAGGGCAAACCTACAATGAGCAGTTCTTC. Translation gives CASRYRTGQTYNEQFF. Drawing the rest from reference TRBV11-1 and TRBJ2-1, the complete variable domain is EAEVAQSPRYKITEKSQAVAFWCDPISGHATLYWYRQILGQGPELLVQFQDESVVDDSQLPKDRFSAERLKGVDSTLKIQPAELGDSAMYLCASRYRTGQTYNEQFFGPGTRLTVL.

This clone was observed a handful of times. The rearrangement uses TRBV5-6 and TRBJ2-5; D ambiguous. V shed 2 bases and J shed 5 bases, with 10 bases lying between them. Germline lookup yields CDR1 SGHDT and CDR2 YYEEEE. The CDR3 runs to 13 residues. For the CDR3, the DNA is TGTGCCAGCAGCTTAGACACAGCGGAGACCCAGTACTTC. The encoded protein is CASSLDTAETQYF.